This record covers a single T cell receptor (beta chain). No antigen is known for it. This entry is derived from a study of response to subunit inactivated influenza vaccine. CDR3 size: 18 residues. V lost 0 bases and J lost 6, with 22 bases in between. Germline V gene lookup returns CDR1 LGHNA and CDR2 YSLEER. TCRdb reprocessed the RT-PCR reads via MiXCR and lists one record per CDR3 protein. The top ten clones hold roughly 10% of a sample with 800,000 to 1,000,000 distinct CDR3 sequences, 20% to 25% of them seen once. Study results and limitations: Each seasonal flu vaccination may recruit only limited new T cells, authors suggested.

The chain links TRBV4-3 to TRBJ2-3, with D perhaps matching TRBD1 or TRBD2 (5 bases each). The origin of this receptor is a man aged 50-60 years who received an inactivated influenza vaccine. Sequenced material: PBMCs from blood, taken around 5 days after vaccination. Here the CDR3 DNA reads TGCGCCAGCAGCCAAGATCAGATGGGGCGGGCTGGACGGGATACGCAGTATTTT. It yields the protein CASSQDQMGRAGRDTQYF.